This T cell receptor beta chain was recovered during a study of neurological immune-mediated disorders. This clonotype was seen many times. Its target is not known. Study conclusions and caveats: Among expanded clones, no CDR3 amino acid sequences were shared across subjects, a pattern suggesting private repertoires in all groups. Phylogenetic grouping assigned the repertoires of 18 of 34 multiple sclerosis patients to a single related-CDR3 cluster, which may represent a signature.

Synthesis of cDNA was accomplished via 5'RACE employing 10-nucleotide random UMIs. MiXCR, applied by TCRdb to the 5' RACE reads, yields one record per CDR3 protein. The sample records tens of thousands of distinct CDR3 sequences, 2.5% to 3% being singletons. V shed 1 base, J shed 10 bases, and the junction held 7 bases outside the gene matches. Per the germline V gene, CDR1 is SQVTM and CDR2 is ANQGSEA. CDR3 size: 14 residues. This TCR was sampled from a woman aged 25 to 39 with multiple sclerosis. Source material: PBMCs. The rearrangement uses TRBV29-1 and TRBJ2-1; TRBD2 matches 10 bases. In nucleotides, the CDR3 is TGCAGCGTTGAAGTAAGGACTAGCGGCAGGGAGCAGTTCTTC. This codes for CSVEVRTSGREQFF.